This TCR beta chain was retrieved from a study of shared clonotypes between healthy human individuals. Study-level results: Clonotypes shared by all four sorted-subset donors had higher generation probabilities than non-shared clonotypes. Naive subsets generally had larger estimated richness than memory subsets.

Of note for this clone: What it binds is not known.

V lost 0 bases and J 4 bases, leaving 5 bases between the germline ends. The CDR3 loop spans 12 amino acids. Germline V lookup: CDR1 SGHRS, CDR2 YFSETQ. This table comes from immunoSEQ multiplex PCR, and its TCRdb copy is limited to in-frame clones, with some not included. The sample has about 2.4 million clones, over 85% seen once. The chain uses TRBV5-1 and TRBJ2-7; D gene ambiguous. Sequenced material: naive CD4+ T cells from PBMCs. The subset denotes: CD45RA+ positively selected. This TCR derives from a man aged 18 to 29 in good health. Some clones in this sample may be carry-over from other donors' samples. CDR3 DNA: TGCGCCAGCAGCTTGGAGATGTACGAGCAGTACTTC. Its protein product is CASSLEMYEQYF.